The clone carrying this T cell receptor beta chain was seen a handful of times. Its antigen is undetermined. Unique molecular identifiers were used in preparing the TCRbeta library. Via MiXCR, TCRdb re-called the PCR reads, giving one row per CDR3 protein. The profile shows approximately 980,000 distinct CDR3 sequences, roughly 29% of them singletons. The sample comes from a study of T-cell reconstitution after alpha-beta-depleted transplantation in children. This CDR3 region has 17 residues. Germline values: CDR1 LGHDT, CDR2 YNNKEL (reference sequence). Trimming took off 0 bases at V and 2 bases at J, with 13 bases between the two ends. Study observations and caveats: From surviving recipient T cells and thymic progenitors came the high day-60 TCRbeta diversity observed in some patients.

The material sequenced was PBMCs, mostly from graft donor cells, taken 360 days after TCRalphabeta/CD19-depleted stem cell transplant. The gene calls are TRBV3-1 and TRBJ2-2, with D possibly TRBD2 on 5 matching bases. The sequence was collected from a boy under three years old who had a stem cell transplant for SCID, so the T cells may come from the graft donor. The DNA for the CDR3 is TGTGCCAGCAGCCAAGATGGGCGGGCATCTAACACCGGGGAGCTGTTTTTT. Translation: CASSQDGRASNTGELFF.